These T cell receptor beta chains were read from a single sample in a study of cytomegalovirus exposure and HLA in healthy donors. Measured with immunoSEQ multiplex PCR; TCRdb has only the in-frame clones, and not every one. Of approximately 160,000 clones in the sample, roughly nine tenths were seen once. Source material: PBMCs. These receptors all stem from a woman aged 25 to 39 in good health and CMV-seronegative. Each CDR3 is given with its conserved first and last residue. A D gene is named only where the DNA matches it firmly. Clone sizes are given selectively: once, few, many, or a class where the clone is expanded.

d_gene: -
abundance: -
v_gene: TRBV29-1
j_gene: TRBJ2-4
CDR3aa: CSAKGRGALAKNIQYF
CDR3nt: TGCAGCGCGAAGGGACGGGGGGCCCTAGCCAAAAACATTCAGTACTTC

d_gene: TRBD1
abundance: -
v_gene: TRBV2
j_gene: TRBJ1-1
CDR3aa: CASRSGTGRAEAFF
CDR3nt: TGTGCCAGCAGATCCGGGACAGGGAGGGCTGAAGCTTTCTTT

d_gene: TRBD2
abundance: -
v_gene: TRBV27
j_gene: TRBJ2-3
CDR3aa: CASRTLRLAGPTDTQYF
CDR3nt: TGTGCCAGCCGAACTCTAAGACTAGCGGGCCCCACAGATACGCAGTATTTT

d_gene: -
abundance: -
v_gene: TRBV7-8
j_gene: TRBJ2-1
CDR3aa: CASSLVGGAYNEQFF
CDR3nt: TGTGCCAGCAGCTTAGTAGGGGGTGCGTACAATGAGCAGTTCTTC

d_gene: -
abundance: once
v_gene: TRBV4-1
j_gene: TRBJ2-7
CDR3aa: CASSPTGWVYEQYF
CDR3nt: TGCGCCAGCAGCCCTACAGGGTGGGTCTACGAGCAGTACTTC

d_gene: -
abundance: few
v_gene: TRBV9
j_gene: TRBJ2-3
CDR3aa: CASSESDTQYF
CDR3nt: TGTGCCAGCAGCGAGTCAGATACGCAGTATTTT

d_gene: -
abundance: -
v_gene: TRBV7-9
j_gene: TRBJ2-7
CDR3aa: CASRPRDKTYEQYF
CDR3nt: TGTGCCAGCAGGCCCCGGGACAAGACCTACGAGCAGTACTTC

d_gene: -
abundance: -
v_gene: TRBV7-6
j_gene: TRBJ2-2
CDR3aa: CASSLARRQRTGELFF
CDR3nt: TGTGCCAGCAGCTTAGCGCGTAGGCAACGAACCGGGGAGCTGTTTTTT

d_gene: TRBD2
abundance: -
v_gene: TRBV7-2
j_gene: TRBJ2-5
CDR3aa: CASSIGSGGGQTQYF
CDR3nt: TGTGCCAGCAGCATAGGGTCCGGGGGGGGTCAGACCCAGTACTTC

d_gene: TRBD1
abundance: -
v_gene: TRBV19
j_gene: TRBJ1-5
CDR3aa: CASSPLTQGAGQPQHF
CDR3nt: TGTGCCAGTAGTCCCCTTACTCAGGGGGCTGGGCAGCCCCAGCATTTT

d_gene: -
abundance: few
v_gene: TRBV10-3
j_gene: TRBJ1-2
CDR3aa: CAISEKTVSAGYTF
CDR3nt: TGTGCCATCAGTGAGAAGACAGTAAGTGCTGGCTACACCTTC

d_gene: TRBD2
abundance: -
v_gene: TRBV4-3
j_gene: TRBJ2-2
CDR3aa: CASSLERGAGELFF
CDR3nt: TGCGCCAGCAGCCTCGAGCGGGGTGCCGGGGAGCTGTTTTTT

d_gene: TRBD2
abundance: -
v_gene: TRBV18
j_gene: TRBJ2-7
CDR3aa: CASSPPGLATRYEQYF
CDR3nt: TGTGCCAGCTCACCTCCGGGACTAGCAACTAGATACGAGCAGTACTTC

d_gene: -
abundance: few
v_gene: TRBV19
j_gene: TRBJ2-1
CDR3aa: CASTPGAYNEQFF
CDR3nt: TGTGCCAGTACTCCAGGAGCCTACAATGAGCAGTTCTTC

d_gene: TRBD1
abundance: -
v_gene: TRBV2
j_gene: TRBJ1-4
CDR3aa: CASLGQASNEKLFF
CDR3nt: TGTGCCAGCCTGGGACAGGCATCTAATGAAAAACTGTTTTTT

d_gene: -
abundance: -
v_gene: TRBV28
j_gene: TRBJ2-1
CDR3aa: CASSTTLGPTNYNEQFF
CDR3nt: TGTGCCAGCAGTACCACGTTGGGTCCGACGAACTACAATGAGCAGTTCTTC

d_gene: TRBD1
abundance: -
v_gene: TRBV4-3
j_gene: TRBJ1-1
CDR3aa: CASSQDPGGRNTEAFF
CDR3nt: TGCGCCAGCAGCCAAGATCCAGGGGGCAGAAACACTGAAGCTTTCTTT

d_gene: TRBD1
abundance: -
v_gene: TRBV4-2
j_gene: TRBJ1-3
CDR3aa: CASSQEAGGSGNTIYF
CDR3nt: TGTGCCAGCAGCCAAGAAGCAGGGGGCTCTGGAAACACCATATATTTT

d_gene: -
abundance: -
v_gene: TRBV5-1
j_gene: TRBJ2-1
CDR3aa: CASSLKQGLYNEQFF
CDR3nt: TGCGCCAGCAGCTTGAAACAGGGTCTTTACAATGAGCAGTTCTTC

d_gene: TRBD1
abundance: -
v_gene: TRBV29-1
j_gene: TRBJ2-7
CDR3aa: CSVGTGGDYEQYF
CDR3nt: TGCAGCGTTGGGACAGGGGGCGATTACGAGCAGTACTTC

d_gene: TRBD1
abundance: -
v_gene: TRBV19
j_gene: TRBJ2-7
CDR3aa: CASGQGGYEQYF
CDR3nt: TGTGCCAGTGGACAGGGAGGCTACGAGCAGTACTTC

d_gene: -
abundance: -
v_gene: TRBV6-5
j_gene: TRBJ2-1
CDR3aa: CASSRSRRHNEQFF
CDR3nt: TGTGCCAGCAGTCGATCCAGGAGACACAATGAGCAGTTCTTC

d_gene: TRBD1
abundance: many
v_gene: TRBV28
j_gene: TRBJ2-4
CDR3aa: CASSWRTGNIQYF
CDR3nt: TGTGCCAGCAGTTGGAGGACAGGGAACATTCAGTACTTC

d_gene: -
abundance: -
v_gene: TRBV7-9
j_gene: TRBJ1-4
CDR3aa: CASSSTGGWNEKLFF
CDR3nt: TGTGCCAGCAGCTCGACAGGCGGTTGGAACGAAAAACTGTTTTTT

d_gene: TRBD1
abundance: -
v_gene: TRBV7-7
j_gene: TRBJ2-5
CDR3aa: CASSSLQGQGEETQYF
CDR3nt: TGTGCTAGCAGCTCCTTGCAAGGACAGGGAGAAGAGACCCAGTACTTC

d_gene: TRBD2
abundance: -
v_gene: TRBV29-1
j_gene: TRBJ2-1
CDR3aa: CSARVGGRAANEQFF
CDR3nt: TGCAGCGCCCGGGTGGGCGGGAGGGCCGCCAATGAGCAGTTCTTC

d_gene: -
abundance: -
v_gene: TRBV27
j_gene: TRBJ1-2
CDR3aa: CASTDSTGAGGYTF
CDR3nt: TGTGCCAGCACCGATTCGACGGGCGCCGGGGGCTACACCTTC

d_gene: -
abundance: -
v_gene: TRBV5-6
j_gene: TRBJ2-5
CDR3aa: CASSLYREETQYF
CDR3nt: TGTGCCAGCAGCTTGTACAGAGAAGAGACCCAGTACTTC

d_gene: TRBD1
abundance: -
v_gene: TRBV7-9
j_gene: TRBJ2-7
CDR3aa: CASSPDPTGKMWEQYF
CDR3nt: TGTGCCAGCAGCCCCGACCCGACAGGGAAGATGTGGGAGCAGTACTTC

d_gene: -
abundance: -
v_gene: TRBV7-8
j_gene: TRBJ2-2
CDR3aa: CASSLMRAGELFF
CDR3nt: TGTGCCAGCAGCTTAATGAGGGCCGGGGAGCTGTTTTTT

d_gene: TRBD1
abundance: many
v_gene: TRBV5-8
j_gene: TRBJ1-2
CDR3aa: CASSGQAIYGYTF
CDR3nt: TGTGCCAGCAGCGGACAGGCCATCTATGGCTACACCTTC

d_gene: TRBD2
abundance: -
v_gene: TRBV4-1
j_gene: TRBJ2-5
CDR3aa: CASGRTSGKETQYF
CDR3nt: TGCGCCAGCGGACGGACTAGCGGTAAAGAGACCCAGTACTTC

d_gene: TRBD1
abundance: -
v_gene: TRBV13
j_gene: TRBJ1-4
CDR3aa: CASSSDRTGLFF
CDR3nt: TGTGCCAGCAGCTCGGACCGGACAGGACTGTTTTTT

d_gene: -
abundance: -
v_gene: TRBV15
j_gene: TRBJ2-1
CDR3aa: CATSRLIQGPLYNEQFF
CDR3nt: TGTGCCACCAGCAGACTCATACAGGGACCCCTATACAATGAGCAGTTCTTC

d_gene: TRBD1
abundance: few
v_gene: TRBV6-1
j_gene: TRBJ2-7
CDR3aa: CASSEDRFPYEQYF
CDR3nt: TGTGCCAGCAGTGAGGACAGGTTTCCTTACGAGCAGTACTTC

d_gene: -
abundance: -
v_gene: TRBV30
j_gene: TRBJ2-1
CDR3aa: CAWSDPRGQGQNEQFF
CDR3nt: TGTGCCTGGAGTGACCCGCGAGGCCAGGGGCAGAATGAGCAGTTCTTC

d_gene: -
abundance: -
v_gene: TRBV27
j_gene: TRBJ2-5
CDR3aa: CASRLDFEETQYF
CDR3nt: TGTGCCAGCAGATTAGACTTTGAGGAGACCCAGTACTTC

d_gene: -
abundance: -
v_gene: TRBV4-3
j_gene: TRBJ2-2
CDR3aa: CASSQDGRPGELFF
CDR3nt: TGCGCCAGCAGCCAAGATGGCCGTCCCGGGGAGCTGTTTTTT

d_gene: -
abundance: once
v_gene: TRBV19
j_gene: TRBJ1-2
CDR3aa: CASREQGVGYTF
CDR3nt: TGTGCCAGCAGGGAACAGGGTGTTGGCTACACCTTC

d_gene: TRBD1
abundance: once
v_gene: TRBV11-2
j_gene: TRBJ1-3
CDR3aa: CASSRTGLSGNTIYF
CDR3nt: TGTGCCAGCAGTCGGACAGGCCTCTCTGGAAACACCATATATTTT

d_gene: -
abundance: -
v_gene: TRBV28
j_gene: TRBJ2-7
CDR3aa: CASSLGGQRAYEQYF
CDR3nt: TGTGCCAGCAGTTTGGGGGGGCAAAGGGCCTACGAGCAGTACTTC

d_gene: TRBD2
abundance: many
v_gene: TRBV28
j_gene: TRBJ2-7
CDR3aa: CASSYVGLAGRVTYEQYF
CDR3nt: TGTGCCAGCAGTTATGTGGGGTTAGCGGGAAGGGTAACCTACGAGCAGTACTTC

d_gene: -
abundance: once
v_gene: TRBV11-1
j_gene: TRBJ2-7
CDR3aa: CASSVGRTLSYEQYF
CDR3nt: TGTGCCAGCAGCGTCGGGCGTACTCTCTCCTACGAGCAGTACTTC

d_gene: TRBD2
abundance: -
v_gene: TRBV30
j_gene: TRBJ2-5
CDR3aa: CAWSRDYPGETQYF
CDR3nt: TGTGCCTGGAGTCGGGACTACCCAGGAGAGACCCAGTACTTC

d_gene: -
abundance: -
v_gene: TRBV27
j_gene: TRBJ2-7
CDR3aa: CASSLLGRGSLYEQYF
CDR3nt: TGTGCCAGCAGTTTACTAGGTCGGGGATCGCTGTACGAGCAGTACTTC

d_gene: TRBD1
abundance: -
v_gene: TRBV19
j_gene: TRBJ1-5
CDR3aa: CASSRDRAQPQHF
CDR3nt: TGTGCCAGTAGTAGGGACAGGGCTCAGCCCCAGCATTTT

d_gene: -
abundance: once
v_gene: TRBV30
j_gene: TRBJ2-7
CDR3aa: CAWSKGSTYEQYF
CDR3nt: TGTGCCTGGAGTAAGGGCAGCACCTACGAGCAGTACTTC

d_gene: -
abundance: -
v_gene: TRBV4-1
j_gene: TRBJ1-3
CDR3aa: CASSQGMGNTIYF
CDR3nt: TGCGCCAGCAGCCAAGGGATGGGGAACACCATATATTTT